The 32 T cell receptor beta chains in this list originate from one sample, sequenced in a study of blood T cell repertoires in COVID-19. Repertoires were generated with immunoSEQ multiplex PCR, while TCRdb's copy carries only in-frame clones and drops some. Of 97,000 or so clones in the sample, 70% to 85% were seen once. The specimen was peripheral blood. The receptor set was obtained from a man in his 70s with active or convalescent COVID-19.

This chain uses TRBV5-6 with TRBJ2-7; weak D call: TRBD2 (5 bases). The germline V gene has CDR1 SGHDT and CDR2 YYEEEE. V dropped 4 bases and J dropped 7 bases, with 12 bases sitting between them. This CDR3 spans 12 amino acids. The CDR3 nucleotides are TGTGCCAGCAGCCGCCCCCGGGGTGAGCAGTACTTC. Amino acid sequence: CASSRPRGEQYF.

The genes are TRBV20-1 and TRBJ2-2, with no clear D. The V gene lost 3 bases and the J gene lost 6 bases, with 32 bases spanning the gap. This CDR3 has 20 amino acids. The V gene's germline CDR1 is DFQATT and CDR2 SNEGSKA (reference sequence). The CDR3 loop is CSASRSASTTRLTHPGELFF. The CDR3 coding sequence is TGCAGTGCTAGTAGGTCAGCCTCCACGACCCGACTCACCCACCCCGGGGAGCTGTTTTTT.

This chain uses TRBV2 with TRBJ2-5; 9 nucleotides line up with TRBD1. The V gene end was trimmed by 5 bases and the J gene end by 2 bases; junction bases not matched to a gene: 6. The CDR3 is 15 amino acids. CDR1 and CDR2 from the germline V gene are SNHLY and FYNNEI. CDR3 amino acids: CASSSPGQGQETQYF. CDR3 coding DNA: TGTGCCAGCAGTTCTCCGGGACAGGGTCAAGAGACCCAGTACTTC.

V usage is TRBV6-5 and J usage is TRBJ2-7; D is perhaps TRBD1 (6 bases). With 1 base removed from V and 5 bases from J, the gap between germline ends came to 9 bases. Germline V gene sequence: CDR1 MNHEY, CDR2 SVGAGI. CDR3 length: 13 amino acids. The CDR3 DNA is TGTGCCAGCAGTTACTGGTCAGGGGACGAGCAGTACTTC. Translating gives CASSYWSGDEQYF.

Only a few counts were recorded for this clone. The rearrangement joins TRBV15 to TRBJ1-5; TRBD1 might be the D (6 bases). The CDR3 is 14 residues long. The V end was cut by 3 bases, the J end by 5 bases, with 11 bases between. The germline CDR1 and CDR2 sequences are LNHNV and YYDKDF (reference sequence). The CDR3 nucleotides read TGTGCCACCAGCAGGACTAACAGGGATCAGCCCCAGCATTTT. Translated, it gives CATSRTNRDQPQHF. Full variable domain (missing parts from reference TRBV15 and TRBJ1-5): DAMVIQNPRYQVTQFGKPVTLSCSQTLNHNVMYWYQQKSSQAPKLLFHYYDKDFNNEADTPDNFQSRRPNTSFCFLDIRSPGLGDTAMYLCATSRTNRDQPQHFGDGTRLSIL.

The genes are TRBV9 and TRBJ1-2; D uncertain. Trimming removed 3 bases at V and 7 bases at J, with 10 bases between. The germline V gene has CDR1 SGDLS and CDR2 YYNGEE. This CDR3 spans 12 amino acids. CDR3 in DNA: TGTGCCAGCAGCGCCGAGGGTGGTGGCTACACCTTC. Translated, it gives CASSAEGGGYTF.

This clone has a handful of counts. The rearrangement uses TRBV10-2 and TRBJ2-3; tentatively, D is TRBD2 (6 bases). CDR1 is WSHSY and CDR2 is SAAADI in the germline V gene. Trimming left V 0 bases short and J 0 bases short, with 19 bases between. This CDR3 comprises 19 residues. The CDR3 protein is CASSESTWGVVTSTDTQYF. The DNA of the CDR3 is TGCGCCAGCAGTGAGTCGACATGGGGGGTCGTCACTAGCACAGATACGCAGTATTTT.

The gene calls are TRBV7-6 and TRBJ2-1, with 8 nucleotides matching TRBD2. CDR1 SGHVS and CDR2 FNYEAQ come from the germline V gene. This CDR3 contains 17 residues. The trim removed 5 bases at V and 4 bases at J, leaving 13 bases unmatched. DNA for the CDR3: TGTGCCAGCAGCCTCCAGGCGGGGGGACTCACTTACAATGAGCAGTTCTTC. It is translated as CASSLQAGGLTYNEQFF.

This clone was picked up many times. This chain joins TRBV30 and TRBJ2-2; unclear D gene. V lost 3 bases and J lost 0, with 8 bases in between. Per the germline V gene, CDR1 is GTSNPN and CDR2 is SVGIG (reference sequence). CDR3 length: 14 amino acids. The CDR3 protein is CAWSQSANTGELFF. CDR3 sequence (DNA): TGTGCCTGGAGCCAGTCCGCGAACACCGGGGAGCTGTTTTTT.

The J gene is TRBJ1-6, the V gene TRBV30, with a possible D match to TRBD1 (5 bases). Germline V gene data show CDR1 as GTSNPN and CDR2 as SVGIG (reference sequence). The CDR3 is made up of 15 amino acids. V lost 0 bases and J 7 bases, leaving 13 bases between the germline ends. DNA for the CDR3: TGTGCCTGGAGTGTACTTATCAACAGGAATTCACCCCTCCACTTT. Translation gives CAWSVLINRNSPLHF. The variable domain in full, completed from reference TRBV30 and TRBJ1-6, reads SQTIHQWPATLVQPVGSPLSLECTVEGTSNPNLYWYRQAAGRGLQLLFYSVGIGQISSEVPQNLSASRPQDRQFILSSKKLLLSDSGFYLCAWSVLINRNSPLHFGNGTRLTVT.

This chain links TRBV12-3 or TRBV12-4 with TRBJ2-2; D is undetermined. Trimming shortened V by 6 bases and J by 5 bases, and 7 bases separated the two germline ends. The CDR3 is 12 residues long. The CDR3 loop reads CASSPMTGELFF. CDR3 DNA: TGTGCCAGCAGCCCTATGACCGGGGAGCTGTTTTTT.

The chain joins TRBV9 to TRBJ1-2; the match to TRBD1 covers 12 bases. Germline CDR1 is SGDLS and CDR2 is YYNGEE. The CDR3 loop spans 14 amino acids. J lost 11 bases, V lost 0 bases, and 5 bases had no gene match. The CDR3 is CASSVAGQGAGYTF. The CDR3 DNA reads TGTGCCAGCAGCGTAGCGGGACAGGGGGCAGGTTACACCTTC.

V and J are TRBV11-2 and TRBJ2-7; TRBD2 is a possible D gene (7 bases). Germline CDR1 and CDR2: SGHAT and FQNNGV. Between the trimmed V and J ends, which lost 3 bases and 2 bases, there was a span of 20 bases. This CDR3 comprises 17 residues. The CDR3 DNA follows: TGTGCCAGCAGCTTCTCCATAGGGGGGGCAGGGCCCTACGAGCAGTACTTC. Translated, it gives CASSFSIGGAGPYEQYF. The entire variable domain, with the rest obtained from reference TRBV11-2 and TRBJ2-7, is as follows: EAGVAQSPRYKIIEKRQSVAFWCNPISGHATLYWYQQILGQGPKLLIQFQNNGVVDDSQLPKDRFSAERLKGVDSTLKIQPAKLEDSAVYLCASSFSIGGAGPYEQYFGPGTRLTVT.

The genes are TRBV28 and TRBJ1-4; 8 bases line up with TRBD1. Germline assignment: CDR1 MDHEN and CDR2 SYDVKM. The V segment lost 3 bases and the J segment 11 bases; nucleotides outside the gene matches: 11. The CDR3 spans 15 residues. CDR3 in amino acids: CASSLPTGGMKKLFF. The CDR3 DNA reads TGTGCCAGCAGTTTGCCCACAGGGGGAATGAAGAAACTGTTTTTT.

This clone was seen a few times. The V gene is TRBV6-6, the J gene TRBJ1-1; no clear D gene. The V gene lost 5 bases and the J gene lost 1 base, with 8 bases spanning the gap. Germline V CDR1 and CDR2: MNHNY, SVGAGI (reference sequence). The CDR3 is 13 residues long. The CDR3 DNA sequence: TGTGCCAGCAGTCTTACAGAGAACACTGAAGCTTTCTTT. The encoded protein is CASSLTENTEAFF.

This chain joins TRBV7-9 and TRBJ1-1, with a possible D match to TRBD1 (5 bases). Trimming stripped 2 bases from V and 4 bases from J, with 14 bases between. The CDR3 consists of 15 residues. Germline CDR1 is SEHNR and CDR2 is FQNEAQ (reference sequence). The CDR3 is CASSLMGGGATEAFF. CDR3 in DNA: TGTGCCAGCAGCTTAATGGGGGGAGGGGCCACTGAAGCTTTCTTT.

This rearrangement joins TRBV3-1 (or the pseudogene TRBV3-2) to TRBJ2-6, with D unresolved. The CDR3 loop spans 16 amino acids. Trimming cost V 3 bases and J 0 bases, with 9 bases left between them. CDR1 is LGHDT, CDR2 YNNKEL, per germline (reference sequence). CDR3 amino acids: CASSHYSSSGANVLTF. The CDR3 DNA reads TGTGCCAGCAGCCACTACAGCTCCTCTGGGGCCAACGTCCTGACTTTC.

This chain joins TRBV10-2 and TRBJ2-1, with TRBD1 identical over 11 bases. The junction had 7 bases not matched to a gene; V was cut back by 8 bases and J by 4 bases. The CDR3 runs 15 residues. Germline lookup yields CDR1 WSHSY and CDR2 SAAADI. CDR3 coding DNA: TGCGCCAGCCAGGACAGGGGGCTTACATACAATGAGCAGTTCTTC. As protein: CASQDRGLTYNEQFF.

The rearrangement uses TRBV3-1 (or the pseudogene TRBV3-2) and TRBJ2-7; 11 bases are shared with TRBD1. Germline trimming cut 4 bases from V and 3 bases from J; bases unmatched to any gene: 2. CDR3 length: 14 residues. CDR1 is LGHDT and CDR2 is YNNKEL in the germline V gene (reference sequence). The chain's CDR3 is CASSPDRGLYEQYF. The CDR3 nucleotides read TGTGCCAGCAGCCCGGACAGGGGGCTCTACGAGCAGTACTTC.

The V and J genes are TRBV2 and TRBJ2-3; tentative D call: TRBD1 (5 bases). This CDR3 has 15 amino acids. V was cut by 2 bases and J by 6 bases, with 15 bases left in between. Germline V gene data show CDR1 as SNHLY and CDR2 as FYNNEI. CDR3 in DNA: TGTGCCAGCAGTGAACAGGGCCGCCCGTGGGATACGCAGTATTTT. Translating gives CASSEQGRPWDTQYF.

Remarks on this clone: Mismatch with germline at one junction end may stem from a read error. CDR3 bases: TGTGCCAGCAGTTTAGTGGCTAGCGGGGGTGATTTC. Residues: CASSLVASGGDF. This rearrangement joins TRBV12-3 or TRBV12-4 to TRBJ2-7, with 10 bases matching TRBD2. The CDR3 is 12 amino acids.

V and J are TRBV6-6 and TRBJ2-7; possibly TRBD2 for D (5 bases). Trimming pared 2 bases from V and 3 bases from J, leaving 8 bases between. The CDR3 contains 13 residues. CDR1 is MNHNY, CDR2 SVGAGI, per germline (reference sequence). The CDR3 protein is CASSYDGIYEQYF. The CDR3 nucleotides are TGTGCCAGCAGTTACGACGGGATCTACGAGCAGTACTTC.

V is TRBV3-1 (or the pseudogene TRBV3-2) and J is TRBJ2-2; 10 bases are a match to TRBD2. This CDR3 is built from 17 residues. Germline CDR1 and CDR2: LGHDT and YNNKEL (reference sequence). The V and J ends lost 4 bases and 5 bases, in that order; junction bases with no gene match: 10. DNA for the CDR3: TGTGCCAGCAGCCGCATTAGCGGGGGGTTTCAGACCGGGGAGCTGTTTTTT. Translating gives CASSRISGGFQTGELFF.

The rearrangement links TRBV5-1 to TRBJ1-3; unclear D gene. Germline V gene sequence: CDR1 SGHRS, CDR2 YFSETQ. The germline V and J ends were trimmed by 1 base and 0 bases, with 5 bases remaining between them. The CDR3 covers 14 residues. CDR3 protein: CASSLSSSGNTIYF. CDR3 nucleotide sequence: TGCGCCAGCAGCTTGAGTAGCTCTGGAAACACCATATATTTT.

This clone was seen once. The CDR3 nucleotides read TGCGCCAGCAGTGAGAGGGGGTCGGTGACCCAGTACTTC. As protein: CASSERGSVTQYF. The chain uses TRBV10-1 and TRBJ2-5, with D possibly TRBD1 on 6 matching bases. The CDR3 is 13 residues long. With 2 bases removed from V and 7 bases from J, the gap between germline ends came to 11 bases. Germline V gene sequence: CDR1 WNHNN, CDR2 SYGVQD (reference sequence).

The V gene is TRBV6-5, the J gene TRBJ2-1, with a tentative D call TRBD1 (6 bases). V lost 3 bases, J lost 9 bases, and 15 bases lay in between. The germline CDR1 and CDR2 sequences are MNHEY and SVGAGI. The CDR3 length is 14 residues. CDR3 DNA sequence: TGTGCCAGCAGTTATGGAACAGGGAATTTTGAGCAGTTCTTC. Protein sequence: CASSYGTGNFEQFF.

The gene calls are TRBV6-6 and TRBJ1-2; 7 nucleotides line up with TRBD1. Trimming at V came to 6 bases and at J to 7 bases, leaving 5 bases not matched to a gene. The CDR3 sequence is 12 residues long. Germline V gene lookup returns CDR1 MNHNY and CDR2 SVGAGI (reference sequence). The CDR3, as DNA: TGTGCCAGCAGGGAGGGGGCGCGTGGCTACACCTTC. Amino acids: CASREGARGYTF.

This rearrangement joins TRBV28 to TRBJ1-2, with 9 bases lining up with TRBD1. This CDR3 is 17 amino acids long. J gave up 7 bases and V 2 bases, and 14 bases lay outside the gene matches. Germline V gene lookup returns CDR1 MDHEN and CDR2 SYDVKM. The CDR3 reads CASSLRDRDRNLGGYTF. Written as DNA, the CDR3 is TGTGCCAGCAGTTTAAGGGACAGGGACCGCAACTTGGGTGGCTACACCTTC.

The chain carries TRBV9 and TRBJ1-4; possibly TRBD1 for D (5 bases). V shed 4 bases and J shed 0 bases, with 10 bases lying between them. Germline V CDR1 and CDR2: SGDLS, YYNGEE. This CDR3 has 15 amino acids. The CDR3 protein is CASSRGHATNEKLFF. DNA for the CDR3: TGTGCCAGCAGCAGGGGCCACGCAACTAATGAAAAACTGTTTTTT.

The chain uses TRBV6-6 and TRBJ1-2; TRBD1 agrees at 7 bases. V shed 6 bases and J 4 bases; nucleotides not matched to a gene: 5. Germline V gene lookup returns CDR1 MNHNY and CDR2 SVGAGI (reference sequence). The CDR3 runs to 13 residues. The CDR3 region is CASSQDRIYGYTF. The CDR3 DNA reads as TGTGCCAGCAGCCAGGACAGGATCTATGGCTACACCTTC.

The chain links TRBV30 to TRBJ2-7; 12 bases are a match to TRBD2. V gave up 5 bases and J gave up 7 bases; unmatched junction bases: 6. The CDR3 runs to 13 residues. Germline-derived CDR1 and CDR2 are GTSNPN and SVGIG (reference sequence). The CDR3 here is CAWETSGGREQYF. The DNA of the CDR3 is TGTGCCTGGGAGACTAGCGGGGGACGGGAGCAGTACTTC.

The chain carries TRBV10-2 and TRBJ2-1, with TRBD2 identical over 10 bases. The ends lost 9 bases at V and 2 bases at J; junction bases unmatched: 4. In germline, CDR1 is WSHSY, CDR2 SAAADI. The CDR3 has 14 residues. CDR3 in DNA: TGCGCCAGTAGGCTAGCGGGGGCCTACAATGAGCAGTTCTTC. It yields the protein CASRLAGAYNEQFF.